This T cell receptor (beta chain) is drawn from a study of human T cells and chemical hapten exposure listed by TCRdb under 2021. Describing the broader study: For sensitization, 2% DPC in acetone was applied to a 2 cm by 2 cm area of upper inner arm skin. Weekly therapeutic DPC doses were additionally applied to the scalp of patients throughout the roughly 26-week study period. Patch testing on the upper back used Finn chambers containing 0.01% DPC, with scoring done after 6 days according to International Contact Dermatitis Research Group standards. Most of the patients in the cohort were female, and the cohort covered alopecia areata with under or over 50% scalp involvement, alopecia totalis and alopecia universalis. Libraries were pooled for sequencing, and variation in per-sample TCR yields was attributed mainly to small differences in library volumes within the pool. This study followed changes in the peripheral blood TCR repertoire in vivo during primary and secondary sensitization of alopecia patients to the hapten diphenylcyclopropenone (DPC). Blood was sampled from patients pre-sensitization (week 0) and at 2, 6 and about 24 weeks after DPC sensitization. For TCR sequencing, blood came from 25 to 35 alopecia patients at anywhere from one to four time points (pre-sensitization, 2, 6 and 24 weeks). The paper as a whole reports these results and caveats: Expanded TCRs formed significantly more large CDR3 similarity clusters than pre-sensitization or healthy control sets, consistent with antigen-driven responses. Patch test score was positively correlated with the number of PT1 expanded TCRs, with significance at thresholds 8, 16 and 32 but not at 4. Alopecia, a presumed autoimmune disease, was present in all patients, so the immune response of the patients might differ from that of healthy individuals. Repeated subsampling changed both the strength of the expansion versus patch-test correlation and the threshold at which that correlation became significant. DPC sensitization did not change the number of TCRs with a frequency above 1 in 1000, and there was no evidence of changes in global repertoire structure.

Library method: RACE. TCRdb lists the instrument as NextSeq 500. Library preparation attached unique molecular identifiers to individual cDNA molecules for quantitative, reproducible TCR counting. From each blood RNA sample, both TCR alpha and TCR beta chains were sequenced. The paper's data handling went like this. Samples had a median of about 96,000 TCRs, with a range from roughly 20,000 to 700,000. V, J and CDR3 annotation of the TCR reads was carried out using the Decombinator software suite. Every sample was subsampled to the same number of TCRs (28,000) for the PS versus PT1 abundance plots. Expanded TCRs were defined as absent before sensitization and observed at least eight times at the 2-week time point. In TCRdb, the public reads were trimmed at Q25 with fastp and aligned with MiXCR, with productive beta chains retained. Entries that share a CDR3 protein sequence are merged under the most common genes and DNA. In this record, the V and J calls reflect TCRdb's handling and not the investigators' own analysis. This sample gives 210,000 or so distinct CDR3 sequences in total; approximately 26% of them show up just once. The ten largest clones represent around 2.5% of the sample.

Of note for this clonotype: This clone's antigen is unknown. No qualities accompany the bases; no much larger clone lies one base away.

Germline trimming: 7 bases from V, 1 base from J; junction bases outside gene matches: 4. The CDR3 runs 14 amino acids, cysteine and phenylalanine included. Left in the record is the CDR3 DNA by itself, 42 bases read in frame from the first base. The sample's time point label, in plain terms: patch test 3, about 24 weeks after DPC sensitization. The sample's treatment or condition label is to be understood as: therapeutic diphenylcyclopropenone sensitization with weekly scalp DPC. At every patch-test visit, the blood draw took place before the patch test was put on. Eligible patients were aged 18 to 70, diagnosed with alopecia, deemed suitable for DPC therapy, and excluded if pregnant. Total RNA was isolated from unfractionated whole blood collected in Tempus Blood RNA tubes.

This TCR was recovered from a middle-aged woman with alopecia areata. Some clones in this sample may be carry-over from other donors' samples. The sequence links TRBV12-3 or TRBV12-4 to TRBJ1-1; TRBD1 fits 9 bases in the junction. The sample in question was whole blood, obtained in connection with sensitization to the hapten diphenylcyclopropenone (DPC). The CDR3 region: CASNRDRENTEAFF. The DNA sequence follows: TGTGCCAGCAACCGGGACAGGGAGAACACTGAAGCTTTCTTT.